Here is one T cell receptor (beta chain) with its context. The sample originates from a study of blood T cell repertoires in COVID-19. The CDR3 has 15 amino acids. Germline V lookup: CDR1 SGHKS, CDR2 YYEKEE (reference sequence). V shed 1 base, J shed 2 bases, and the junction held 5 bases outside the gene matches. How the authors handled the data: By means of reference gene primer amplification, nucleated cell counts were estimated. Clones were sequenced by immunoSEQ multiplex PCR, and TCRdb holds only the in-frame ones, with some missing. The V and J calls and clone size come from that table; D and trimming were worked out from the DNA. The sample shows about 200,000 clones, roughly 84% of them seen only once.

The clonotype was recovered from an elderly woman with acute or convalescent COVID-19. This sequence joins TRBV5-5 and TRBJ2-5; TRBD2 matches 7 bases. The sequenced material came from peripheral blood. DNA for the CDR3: TGTGCCAGCAGCTTGATAGCGGGCCTACAAGAGACCCAGTACTTC. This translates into CASSLIAGLQETQYF.